This T cell receptor beta chain originates from a study of graft-versus-host responses after intestinal transplantation. About this clone itself: Its antigen remains unidentified.

This CDR3 has 15 amino acids. Deletions cut 2 bases from V and 0 bases from J, with 7 bases between. The V gene's germline CDR1 is SEHNR and CDR2 FQNEAQ (reference sequence). Study-wide results and caveats: The presence of high graft-versus-host to host-versus-graft clonal ratios in allografts characterized patients with graft-donor T cell macrochimerism. The study associated peak circulating GvH clone levels with early post-transplant HvG declines.

Clones were sequenced by immunoSEQ multiplex PCR, and TCRdb holds only the in-frame ones, with some missing. The sample consists of some 140,000 clones, approximately 90% of them appearing once. The source of this sequence is a human donor who received an intestinal transplant. The gene calls are TRBV7-9 and TRBJ2-2, with D hard to call. The sequencing here drew on unstimulated CD4+ T cells sorted from spleen or lymph node cells, taken before intestinal transplant. CDR3 DNA: TGTGCCAGCAGCTTAATTTTAGCGAACACCGGGGAGCTGTTTTTT. Translated: CASSLILANTGELFF.